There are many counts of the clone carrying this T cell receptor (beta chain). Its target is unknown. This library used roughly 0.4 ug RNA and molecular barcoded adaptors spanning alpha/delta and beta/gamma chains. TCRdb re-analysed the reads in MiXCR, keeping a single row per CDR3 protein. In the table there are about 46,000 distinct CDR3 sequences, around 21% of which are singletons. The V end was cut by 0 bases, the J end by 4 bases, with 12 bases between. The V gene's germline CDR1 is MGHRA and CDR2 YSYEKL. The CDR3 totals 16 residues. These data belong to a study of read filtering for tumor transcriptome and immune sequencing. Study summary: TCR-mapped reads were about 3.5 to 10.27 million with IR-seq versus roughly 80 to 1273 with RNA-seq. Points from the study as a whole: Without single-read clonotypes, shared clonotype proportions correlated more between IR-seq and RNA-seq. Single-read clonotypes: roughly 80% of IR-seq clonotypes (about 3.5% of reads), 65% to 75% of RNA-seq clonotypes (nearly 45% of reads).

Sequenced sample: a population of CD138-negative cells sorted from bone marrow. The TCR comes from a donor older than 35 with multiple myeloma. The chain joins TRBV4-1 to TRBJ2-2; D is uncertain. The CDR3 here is CASSQDAQARTGELFF. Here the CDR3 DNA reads TGCGCCAGCAGCCAAGATGCCCAGGCCCGCACCGGGGAGCTGTTTTTT.